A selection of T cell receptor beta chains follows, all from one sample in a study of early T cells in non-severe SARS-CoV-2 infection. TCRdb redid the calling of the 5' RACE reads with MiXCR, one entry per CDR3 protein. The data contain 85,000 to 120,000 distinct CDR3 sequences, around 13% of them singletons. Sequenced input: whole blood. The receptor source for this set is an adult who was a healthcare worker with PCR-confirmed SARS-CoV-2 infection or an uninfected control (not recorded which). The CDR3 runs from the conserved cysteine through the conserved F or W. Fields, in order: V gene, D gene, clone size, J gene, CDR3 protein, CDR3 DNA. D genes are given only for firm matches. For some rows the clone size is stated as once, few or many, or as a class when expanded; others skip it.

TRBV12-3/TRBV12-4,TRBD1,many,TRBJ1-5,CASSLTGVSNQPQHF,TGTGCCAGCAGTTTGACAGGGGTAAGCAATCAGCCCCAGCATTTT
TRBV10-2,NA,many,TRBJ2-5,CASSEGGWKQETQYF,TGCGCCAGCAGTGAAGGTGGCTGGAAGCAAGAGACCCAGTACTTC
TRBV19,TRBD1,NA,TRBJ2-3,CASKPGQGVAGPPNTQYF,TGTGCCAGCAAACCGGGACAGGGAGTGGCGGGCCCGCCGAATACGCAGTATTTT
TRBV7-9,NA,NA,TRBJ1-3,CASSLDPGNTIYF,TGTGCCAGCAGCTTAGATCCCGGAAACACCATATATTTT
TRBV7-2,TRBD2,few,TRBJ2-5,CASSWDISGVQETQYF,TGTGCCAGCAGCTGGGACATTAGCGGGGTCCAAGAGACCCAGTACTTC
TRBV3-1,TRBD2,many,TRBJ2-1,CASSSRLAGGKSSYNEQFF,TGTGCCAGCAGTTCGAGACTAGCGGGAGGGAAGAGCTCCTACAATGAGCAGTTCTTC
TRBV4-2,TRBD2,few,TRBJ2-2,CASSQGEGLDTGELFF,TGTGCCAGCAGCCAAGGCGAGGGACTAGACACCGGGGAGCTGTTTTTT
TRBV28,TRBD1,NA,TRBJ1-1,CASSWGDSRVEAFF,TGTGCCAGCAGTTGGGGGGACAGCAGGGTTGAAGCTTTCTTT
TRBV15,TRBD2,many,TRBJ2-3,CATSVTLAGGADTQYF,TGTGCCACCAGCGTAACCCTAGCGGGAGGTGCAGATACGCAGTATTTT
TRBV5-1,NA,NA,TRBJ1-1,CASTQGWTVATEAFF,TGCGCCAGCACCCAAGGGTGGACAGTTGCCACTGAAGCTTTCTTT
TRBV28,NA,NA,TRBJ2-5,CASSLVGRSNAQETQYF,TGTGCCAGCAGTTTAGTCGGCAGGTCCAACGCCCAAGAGACCCAGTACTTC
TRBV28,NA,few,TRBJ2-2,CANMDAAGELFF,TGTGCCAACATGGATGCTGCGGGGGAGCTGTTTTTT
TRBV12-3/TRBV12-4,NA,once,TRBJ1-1,CASSRLNMNTEAFF,TGTGCCAGCAGTCGACTGAATATGAACACTGAAGCTTTCTTT
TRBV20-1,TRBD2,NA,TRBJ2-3,CSARNSGNADTQYF,TGCAGTGCTAGGAATAGCGGGAATGCAGATACGCAGTATTTT
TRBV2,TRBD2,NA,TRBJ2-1,CASSPLLADPYNEQFF,TGTGCCAGCAGCCCCTTACTAGCGGACCCGTACAATGAGCAGTTCTTC
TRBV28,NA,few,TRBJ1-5,CASTHLMRVHPQHF,TGTGCCAGCACCCATCTGATGAGGGTTCATCCCCAGCATTTT
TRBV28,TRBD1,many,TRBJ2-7,CATTGTGAYEQYF,TGTGCCACCACCGGGACAGGGGCCTACGAGCAGTACTTC
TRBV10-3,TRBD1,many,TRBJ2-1,CAVGTGREQFF,TGTGCCGTCGGGACAGGGCGCGAGCAGTTCTTC
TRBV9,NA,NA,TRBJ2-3,CASSVGERGNTQYF,TGTGCCAGCAGCGTGGGCGAAAGGGGGAATACGCAGTATTTT
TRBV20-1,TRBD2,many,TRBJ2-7,CSGNPFAAGVPHEQYF,TGCAGTGGCAACCCCTTCGCGGCGGGAGTTCCCCACGAGCAGTACTTC
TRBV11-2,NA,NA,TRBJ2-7,CASQTRYEQYF,TGTGCCAGCCAAACTCGCTACGAGCAGTACTTC
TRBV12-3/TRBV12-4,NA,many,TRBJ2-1,CASSPGPANEQFF,TGTGCCAGCAGTCCGGGACCAGCCAATGAGCAGTTCTTC
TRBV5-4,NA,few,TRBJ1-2,CASILVGANYGYTF,TGTGCCAGCATCTTGGTGGGCGCTAACTATGGCTACACCTTC
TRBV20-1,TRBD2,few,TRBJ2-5,CSARGFGTSGGRETQYF,TGCAGTGCTAGAGGTTTCGGGACTAGCGGAGGAAGGGAGACCCAGTACTTC
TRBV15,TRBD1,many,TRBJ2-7,CATSRGQGSYEQYF,TGTGCCACCAGCAGGGGACAGGGCTCCTACGAGCAGTACTTC
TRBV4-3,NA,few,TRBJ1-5,CASSQDRQYAPQPQHF,TGCGCCAGCAGCCAAGATCGACAGTACGCTCCTCAGCCCCAGCATTTT
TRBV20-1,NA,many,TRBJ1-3,CSARTVDGNGNTIYF,TGCAGTGCTAGAACGGTTGACGGTAACGGAAACACCATATATTTT
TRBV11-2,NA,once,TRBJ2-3,CASGKYPGTQYF,TGTGCCAGCGGCAAGTATCCGGGTACGCAGTATTTT
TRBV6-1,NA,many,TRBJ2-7,CASTYSSGRAVEKQYF,TGTGCCAGCACCTATTCATCGGGACGGGCTGTTGAGAAGCAGTACTTC
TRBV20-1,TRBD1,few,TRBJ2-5,CSARETGGGETQYF,TGCAGTGCTAGAGAGACAGGGGGCGGGGAGACCCAGTACTTC
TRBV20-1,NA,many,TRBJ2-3,CSANQPLSTDTQYF,TGCAGTGCTAACCAACCGCTAAGCACAGATACGCAGTATTTT
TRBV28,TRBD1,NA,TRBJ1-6,CAVMGQHNSPLHF,TGTGCCGTAATGGGACAGCATAATTCACCCCTCCACTTT
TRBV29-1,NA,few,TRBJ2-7,CSVGGIPYEQYF,TGCAGCGTTGGAGGAATACCCTACGAGCAGTACTTC
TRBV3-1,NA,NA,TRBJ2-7,CASSQADSQFYEQYF,TGTGCCAGCAGCCAAGCGGACAGTCAATTCTACGAGCAGTACTTC
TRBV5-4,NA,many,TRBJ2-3,CASSLGGAGRTDTQYF,TGTGCCAGCAGCTTGGGAGGGGCCGGTCGCACAGATACGCAGTATTTT
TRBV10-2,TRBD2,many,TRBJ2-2,CASSSGSGGNTGELFF,TGCGCCAGCTCAAGCGGTAGCGGGGGGAACACCGGGGAGCTGTTTTTT
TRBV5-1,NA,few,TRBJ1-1,CASSSDLASEAFF,TGCGCCAGCAGCTCCGACCTGGCCTCTGAAGCTTTCTTT
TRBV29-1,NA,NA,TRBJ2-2,CSVEQVGGELFF,TGCAGCGTTGAGCAAGTAGGCGGGGAGCTGTTTTTT
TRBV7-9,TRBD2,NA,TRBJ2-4,CASSFGAGRGDIQYF,TGTGCCAGCAGCTTTGGAGCGGGACGGGGAGACATTCAGTACTTC
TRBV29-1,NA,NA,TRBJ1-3,CSVLLGSSGNTIYF,TGCAGCGTTCTATTGGGGTCTTCTGGAAACACCATATATTTT
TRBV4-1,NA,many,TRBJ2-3,CASSQVGPADTQYF,TGCGCCAGCAGCCAAGTCGGCCCAGCAGATACGCAGTATTTT
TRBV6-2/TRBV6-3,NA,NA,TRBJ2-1,CASRPFSNEQFF,TGTGCCAGCAGGCCCTTCAGCAATGAGCAGTTCTTC
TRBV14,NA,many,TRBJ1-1,CASRDSRRGSTEAFF,TGTGCCAGTCGGGACTCCCGAAGGGGGTCCACTGAAGCTTTCTTT
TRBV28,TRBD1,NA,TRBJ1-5,CASSPGTGGWQPQHF,TGTGCCAGCAGTCCCGGGACAGGGGGCTGGCAGCCCCAGCATTTT
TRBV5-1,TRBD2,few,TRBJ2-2,CASSAGLADTGELFF,TGCGCCAGCAGCGCGGGGCTAGCGGACACCGGGGAGCTGTTTTTT
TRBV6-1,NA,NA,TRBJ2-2,CASSVTGNTGELFF,TGTGCCAGCAGTGTCACTGGAAACACCGGGGAGCTGTTTTTT
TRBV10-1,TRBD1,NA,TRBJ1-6,CASEGQLNSPLHF,TGCGCCAGCGAGGGACAGCTAAATTCACCCCTCCACTTT
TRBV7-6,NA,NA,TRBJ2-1,CASSLRPGDNEQFF,TGTGCCAGCAGCTTAAGACCGGGTGACAATGAGCAGTTCTTC
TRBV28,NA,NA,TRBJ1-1,CASQTPGEAFF,TGTGCCAGCCAGACGCCTGGTGAAGCTTTCTTT
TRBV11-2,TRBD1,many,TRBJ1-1,CASSLGQMNTEAFF,TGTGCCAGCAGCCTGGGACAGATGAACACTGAAGCTTTCTTT
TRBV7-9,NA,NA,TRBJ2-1,CASSLDLLGTFSYNEQFF,TGTGCCAGCAGCTTAGACCTCCTCGGGACCTTTTCCTACAATGAGCAGTTCTTC
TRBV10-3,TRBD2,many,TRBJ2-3,CAISNGLAGSTDTQYF,TGTGCCATCAGCAACGGACTAGCGGGGAGCACAGATACGCAGTATTTT
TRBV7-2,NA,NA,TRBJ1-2,CASSLLNYGYTF,TGTGCCAGCAGCTTACTGAACTATGGCTACACCTTC
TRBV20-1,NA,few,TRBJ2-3,CSARDLLGPGESTDTQYF,TGCAGTGCTAGAGATCTCTTGGGACCCGGCGAGAGCACAGATACGCAGTATTTT
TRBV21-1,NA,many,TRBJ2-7,CASSKKVRVYEQYF,TGTGCCAGCAGCAAAAAGGTCAGGGTCTACGAGCAGTACTTC